Below are 2 T cell receptor beta chains sequenced from a single sample in a study of regulatory T cells in long-lasting Graves disease. Assembly of TCR beta libraries relied on iRepertoire HTBI primers together with Arm-PCR of CDR3 regions. TCRdb called the multiplex PCR reads again in MiXCR, with one record for every CDR3 protein. The sample has under 400,000 distinct CDR3 sequences, 16% seen once; the top ten hold 30%. Regarding time point: newly diagnosed GD, antithyroid drugs for less than 3 months. The TCR library used RNA extracted from PBMCs. This sample also appeared in a second study, on T cells in Graves' hyperthyroidism and ophthalmopathy.

Here the sequenced sample was peripheral blood mononuclear cells (PBMCs), taken at new diagnosis, from a patient treated with antithyroid drugs. Receptors were obtained from a man in his forties with Graves disease.

J is TRBJ1-2 and V is TRBV6-1; no reliable D call. Trimming removed 2 bases from V and 1 base from J, with 8 bases in between. The CDR3 runs to 14 residues. CDR1 is MNHNS and CDR2 is SASEGT in the germline V gene. The CDR3 is CASSERWGNYGYTF. Written as DNA, the CDR3 is TGTGCCAGCAGTGAAAGATGGGGTAACTATGGCTACACCTTC.

With respect to this clonotype: A much larger clone lies one base from this, so it may be a read error. The chain is built from TRBV13 and TRBJ2-3; TRBD1 aligns across 7 bases. This CDR3 region has 15 residues. Germline values: CDR1 PRHDT, CDR2 FYEKMQ (reference sequence). V lost 5 bases, J lost 4 bases, and 9 bases stayed unmatched. Here the CDR3 reads CASSTQGEGPDTQYF. CDR3 sequence (DNA): TGTGCCAGCAGCACCCAGGGGGAAGGGCCAGATACGCAGTATTTT.